These T cell receptor beta chains were read from a single sample in a study of control samples from healthy donors and cancer patients. Here immunoSEQ multiplex PCR was the method, and the copy in TCRdb shows in-frame clones only, minus some. The repertoire has 65,000 to 90,000 clones, around 87% of them found once; the top ten carry 15% to 25%. Sample: blood. All receptors come from a man aged 45 to 65 in good health. The CDR3 runs from the conserved cysteine through the conserved F or W. Each record gives: D gene, clone size, V gene, J gene, CDR3 DNA, CDR3 protein. D genes are given only for firm matches. Clone size is shown for a subset of rows, as once, few, many or a class of expanded clone.

TRBD2	.	TRBV4-2	TRBJ2-2	TGTGCCAGCAGCCAAGTGTTAGCGGGAGGGGTGGGCACCGGGGAGCTGTTTTTT	CASSQVLAGGVGTGELFF
TRBD2	.	TRBV7-3	TRBJ2-1	TGTGCCAGCAGCAAAAGAAGTACTAGCGTTACTTGGGAGCGCGCGAATGAGCAGTTCTTC	CASSKRSTSVTWERANEQFF
.	.	TRBV6-1	TRBJ1-6	TGTGCCAGCAGTGATCTCAATAATTCACCCCTCCACTTT	CASSDLNNSPLHF
.	.	TRBV2	TRBJ1-2	TGTGCCAGCAGCAAGGACAAGAACTATGGCTACACCTTC	CASSKDKNYGYTF
.	once	TRBV30	TRBJ1-1	TGTGCCTGGAGTCTGGACAGGAACACTGAAGCTTTCTTT	CAWSLDRNTEAFF
.	.	TRBV30	TRBJ1-3	TGTGCCTGGAGTGTACGGGGCACCACCTCTGGAAACACCATATATTTT	CAWSVRGTTSGNTIYF
.	.	TRBV27	TRBJ2-6	TGTGCCAGCAGTTTATTATGGGGGTCCTATTCTGGGGCCAACGTCCTGACTTTC	CASSLLWGSYSGANVLTF
.	.	TRBV18	TRBJ1-2	TGTGCCAGCTCACCATCACAGGGATCTGGCTATGGCTACACCTTC	CASSPSQGSGYGYTF
.	.	TRBV11-2	TRBJ2-5	TGTGCCAGCAGCCCCAAGGACTCACTCCAAGAGACCCAGTACTTC	CASSPKDSLQETQYF
.	.	TRBV6-5	TRBJ2-1	TGTGCCAGCATTATCACCAATGAGCAGTTCTTC	CASIITNEQFF
TRBD2	.	TRBV4-3	TRBJ2-1	TGCGCCAGCAGCTCTAGCGGGAGCTCCTACAATGAGCAGTTCTTC	CASSSSGSSYNEQFF
.	.	TRBV4-1	TRBJ1-4	TGCGCCAGCAGCCAAACCCCGGCCACCGGGAATGAAAAACTGTTTTTT	CASSQTPATGNEKLFF
TRBD1	.	TRBV7-2	TRBJ1-1	TGTGCCAGCAGCTTCGGAATACAGGGGGAAGCTTTCTTT	CASSFGIQGEAFF
.	.	TRBV3-1/TRBV3-2	TRBJ2-5	TGTGCCAGCAGCCAACAGCCTACCCCAGAAGGGACCCAGTACTTC	CASSQQPTPEGTQYF
.	once	TRBV19	TRBJ1-2	TGTGCCAGTCGTTTGGGGTACTATGGCTACACCTTC	CASRLGYYGYTF
.	.	TRBV7-3	TRBJ2-3	TGTGCCAGCCGTCGAGGGGAATCAGATACGCAGTATTTT	CASRRGESDTQYF
TRBD1	.	TRBV20-1	TRBJ1-3	TGCAGTGCTAGTACCGACAGGGACACCATATATTTT	CSASTDRDTIYF
.	.	TRBV3-1/TRBV3-2	TRBJ2-3	TGTGCCAGCAGCCAAGGGGGGCGAGGCCCGGGGCACACAGATACGCAGTATTTT	CASSQGGRGPGHTDTQYF
TRBD2	once	TRBV7-2	TRBJ2-7	TGTGCCAGCAGCTTAGTTTTAGCGGGAGTGGGCGAGCAGTACTTC	CASSLVLAGVGEQYF
.	.	TRBV20-1	TRBJ2-5	TGCAGTGCTCATGGGAGAGAGACCCAGTACTTC	CSAHGRETQYF
.	.	TRBV24-1	TRBJ2-1	TGTGCCACCAGTGATCTACATCTGGGGGAGCAGTTCTTC	CATSDLHLGEQFF
TRBD1	.	TRBV28	TRBJ1-1	TGTGCCAGCAGTTTGTTACAGGGGAACGCTGAAGCTTTCTTT	CASSLLQGNAEAFF
.	few	TRBV29-1	TRBJ1-2	TGCAGCGTTGGGGGGGGCGAAGGCTATGGCTACACCTTC	CSVGGGEGYGYTF
.	once	TRBV21-1	TRBJ2-2	TGTGCCAGCAGCAAAAGCAGGAACACCGGGGAGCTGTTTTTT	CASSKSRNTGELFF
.	.	TRBV5-1	TRBJ2-1	TGCGCCAGCGTAGGGTCCTACAATGAGCAGTTCTTC	CASVGSYNEQFF
TRBD1	.	TRBV3-1/TRBV3-2	TRBJ1-6	TGTGCCAGCAGCTCCCCGTCGTACGAGACAGGGAATATCTCCTATAATTCACCCCTCCACTTT	CASSSPSYETGNISYNSPLHF
.	.	TRBV9	TRBJ2-2	TGTGCCAGCAGGGATAGGGGGGAGCTGTTTTTT	CASRDRGELFF
.	once	TRBV7-2	TRBJ2-3	TGTGCCAGCAGCATCACAGATACGCAGTATTTT	CASSITDTQYF
.	.	TRBV21-1	TRBJ2-2	TGTGCCAGCAGAATTCCGGGACAAAACACCGGGGAGCTGTTTTTT	CASRIPGQNTGELFF
.	.	TRBV15	TRBJ1-2	TGTGCCACCAGCAGGGGGACCGAATATGGCTACACCTTC	CATSRGTEYGYTF
.	.	TRBV24-1	TRBJ2-5	TGTGCCACCAGTGCCCCTCCGCGGGAGACCCAGTACTTC	CATSAPPRETQYF
.	.	TRBV19	TRBJ2-5	TGTGCCAGTAGTATAGCACCCCAACAAGAGACCCAGTACTTC	CASSIAPQQETQYF
.	once	TRBV5-6	TRBJ1-3	TGTGCCAGCAGCCAGGGACGGACTTCTATCTCTGGAAACACCATATATTTT	CASSQGRTSISGNTIYF
TRBD1	.	TRBV19	TRBJ1-2	TGTGCCAGTACGACAGGGGGTCATGACTATGGCTACACCTTC	CASTTGGHDYGYTF
.	.	TRBV5-4	TRBJ1-5	TGTGCCAGCAGCTTGGCGCCAGGGAATCAGCCCCAGCATTTT	CASSLAPGNQPQHF
.	.	TRBV14	TRBJ1-2	TGTGCCAGCAGCCAAAGTCTGAGGGGGGCCTACACCTTC	CASSQSLRGAYTF
.	.	TRBV21-1	TRBJ2-3	TGTGCCAGCAGCAAATGGGCCCGACAGGGGATAACAGATACGCAGTATTTT	CASSKWARQGITDTQYF
.	.	TRBV10-3	TRBJ1-5	TGTGCCATCAGTGAGGAGGCCTTCAATCAGCCCCAGCATTTT	CAISEEAFNQPQHF
.	.	TRBV4-3	TRBJ1-2	TGCGCCAGCAGCCAAGGGTTCGGGGGTTCCTATGGCTACACCTTC	CASSQGFGGSYGYTF
.	.	TRBV4-1	TRBJ2-1	TGCGCCAGCAGCCAAGTGGTTTATTTGGGGCAGTTCTTC	CASSQVVYLGQFF
.	.	TRBV7-2	TRBJ1-2	TGTGCCAGCAGCTTAAGGGAGTTGTTGGATGGCTACACCTTC	CASSLRELLDGYTF
.	.	TRBV6-1	TRBJ1-2	TGTGCCAGCAGTGAATCCCTAGGGGGACTCCTCAACTATGGCTACACCTTC	CASSESLGGLLNYGYTF
.	.	TRBV6-6	TRBJ1-1	TGTGCCAGCAGTTTACAGCCGATGAACACTGAAGCTTTCTTT	CASSLQPMNTEAFF
.	.	TRBV7-8	TRBJ1-1	TGTGCCAGCAGCTTAGATAGTGCGGAGAACACTGAAGCTTTCTTT	CASSLDSAENTEAFF
.	.	TRBV27	TRBJ2-1	TGTGCCAGCAGGGACGGAAGGATAGAATACAATGAGCAGTTCTTC	CASRDGRIEYNEQFF
.	once	TRBV29-1	TRBJ1-1	TGCAGCGCTTCCCGAGGAGACCAGAACACTGAAGCTTTCTTT	CSASRGDQNTEAFF
.	.	TRBV5-1	TRBJ2-6	TGCGCCAGCAGCACGAGGGGTGGTGGGGCCAACGTCCTGACTTTC	CASSTRGGGANVLTF
TRBD2	.	TRBV5-4	TRBJ2-7	TGTGCCAGCAGCTCTAGCGGGAGCTCCTACGAGCAGTACTTC	CASSSSGSSYEQYF
.	.	TRBV5-6	TRBJ1-1	TGTGCCAGCAGCTTGGACCGAAACACTGAAGCTTTCTTT	CASSLDRNTEAFF
TRBD1	.	TRBV30	TRBJ1-5	TGTGCCTGGACCACAGGGGGCGGTAGCAATCAGCCCCAGCATTTT	CAWTTGGGSNQPQHF
TRBD1	.	TRBV19	TRBJ1-4	TGTGCCAGTAGTCCCTGGGACAGTAATGAAAAACTGTTTTTT	CASSPWDSNEKLFF
.	.	TRBV19	TRBJ2-3	TGTGCCAGTAGTATGGAGGCAGATACGCAGTATTTT	CASSMEADTQYF